This note documents a single T cell receptor beta chain sequence. Alongside a J-beta primer mix, a sample-barcoded 5' primer served in a second PCR lasting about 7 to 12 cycles. Using its own MiXCR run on the 5' RACE reads, TCRdb lists one record per CDR3 protein. The sample has 1,500,000 or so distinct CDR3 sequences; approximately 59% are singletons. Ranging in age from about 6 to 95, the donors were healthy Caucasian individuals from Russia. The source of the sample is a study of blood T cells in healthy people across ages. Germline V gives CDR1 LGHDT, CDR2 YNNKEL (reference sequence). The CDR3 loop spans 16 amino acids. With 6 bases clipped from V and 7 bases from J, the junction kept 14 bases outside the gene matches.

The chain uses TRBV3-1 and TRBJ2-1; TRBD1 matches 8 bases. The sequencing input was blood. This clonotype was obtained from a man younger than 35 in good health. The chain's CDR3 is CASSKQGQGRRNEQFF. CDR3 bases: TGTGCCAGCAGTAAACAAGGACAGGGTCGGAGGAATGAGCAGTTCTTC.